Below, 10 T cell receptor beta chains from the same sample are listed, as sequenced in a study of blood T cell repertoires in COVID-19. Sequenced by immunoSEQ multiplex PCR; TCRdb stores in-frame clones only, minus some. The repertoire holds about 500,000 clones, with roughly 87% as singletons. Sample: PBMCs or T cells enriched from blood (not recorded which). These receptors came from a woman between 18 and 29 years old who had recovered from COVID-19.

The rearrangement uses TRBV27 and TRBJ1-5; 9 bases align to TRBD1. The germline V gene encodes CDR1 MNHEY and CDR2 SMNVEV (reference sequence). Losses at the gene ends were 6 bases for V and 5 bases for J; bases not matched to a gene: 8. The CDR3 runs 15 residues. CDR3: CASSHGTGFDQPQHF. The CDR3 DNA follows: TGTGCCAGCAGCCACGGGACAGGGTTTGATCAGCCCCAGCATTTT.

This clone was counted a few times. The CDR3 DNA reads as TGTGCCAGCTCTCCCCCTCGGACAGGGTTAACCTACGAGCAGTACTTC. Its translation: CASSPPRTGLTYEQYF. The chain recombines TRBV2 with TRBJ2-7; 8 bases align to TRBD1. The germline V gene encodes CDR1 SNHLY and CDR2 FYNNEI. J gave up 2 bases and V 8 bases, and 14 bases lay outside the gene matches. This CDR3 has 16 residues.

The genes are TRBV2 and TRBJ1-1; D remains ambiguous. V was cut by 4 bases and J by 1 base, with 10 bases left in between. The CDR3 is 14 amino acids. Germline V CDR1 and CDR2: SNHLY, FYNNEI. CDR3 region: CASSVLAANTEAFF. CDR3 nucleotide sequence: TGTGCCAGCAGTGTCTTGGCGGCGAACACTGAAGCTTTCTTT.

This rearrangement joins TRBV6-4 to TRBJ1-2; D possibly corresponds to TRBD1 (6 bases). Germline V gene data show CDR1 as MRHNA and CDR2 as SNTAGT. V lost 5 bases, J lost 6 bases, and 22 bases lay in between. CDR3 length: 16 amino acids. The CDR3 DNA reads as TGTGCCAGCAGTCCGCTCACAGGGTTGTATGTAGATGGCTACACCTTC. This gives the protein CASSPLTGLYVDGYTF.

The V gene is TRBV6-5, the J gene TRBJ1-5, with D possibly matching TRBD1 (5 bases). The CDR3 sequence is 15 residues long. Germline assignment: CDR1 MNHEY and CDR2 SVGAGI. V was shortened by 3 bases and J by 1 base, with 10 bases between the two germline ends. The CDR3 region is CASSYDSSSNQPQHF. The CDR3 DNA sequence: TGTGCCAGCAGTTATGACAGCAGCAGCAATCAGCCCCAGCATTTT.

V is TRBV29-1 and J is TRBJ2-1; D gene ambiguous. The CDR3 covers 16 residues. V was pared by 6 bases and J by 4 bases, with 22 bases between. Germline V gene data show CDR1 as SQVTM and CDR2 as ANQGSEA. CDR3 in amino acids: CSVQSSAVAVYNEQFF. As DNA, the CDR3 is TGCAGCGTCCAAAGCAGTGCAGTAGCAGTTTACAATGAGCAGTTCTTC.

V is TRBV27 and J is TRBJ1-1; no clear D. This CDR3 comprises 14 residues. V was cut by 6 bases and J by 3 bases, with 14 bases left in between. CDR1 MNHEY and CDR2 SMNVEV come from the germline V gene (reference sequence). CDR3 nucleotides: TGTGCCAGCAGCTCCAACGGGGTGTACACTGAAGCTTTCTTT. This translates into CASSSNGVYTEAFF.

The chain couples TRBV28 to TRBJ2-2, with a possible D match to TRBD1 (5 bases). The CDR3 is made up of 15 amino acids. The germline CDR1 and CDR2 sequences are MDHEN and SYDVKM. Trimming took 5 bases from V and 2 from J, leaving 12 bases between them. The CDR3 protein is CASSLTGPNTGELFF. The CDR3 bases are TGTGCCAGCAGTCTTACAGGTCCTAACACCGGGGAGCTGTTTTTT.

The CDR3 here is CASGFLIGAAWGQDDNQPQHF. The CDR3 coding sequence is TGTGCTAGTGGTTTCTTAATTGGAGCGGCATGGGGACAGGACGACAATCAGCCCCAGCATTTT. This chain joins TRBV12-5 and TRBJ1-5; 8 nucleotides align to TRBD1. J gave up 3 bases and V 3 bases, and 22 bases lay outside the gene matches. The CDR3 spans 21 residues. Germline CDR1 reads LGHNT; CDR2 reads FRNRAP.

This rearrangement joins TRBV28 to TRBJ1-1, with 9 bases aligning to TRBD1. In germline, CDR1 is MDHEN, CDR2 SYDVKM. The V gene end was trimmed by 4 bases and the J gene end by 6 bases; junction bases not matched to a gene: 9. The CDR3 contains 15 residues. The CDR3 coding sequence is TGTGCCAGCAGTTCCGCCGGGACAGGGACCTCTGAAGCTTTCTTT. It specifies CASSSAGTGTSEAFF.